The 17 T cell receptor beta chains presented below share a single source sample, sequenced in a study of T cell responses to AZD1222 COVID-19 vaccine. Method: immunoSEQ multiplex PCR; TCRdb's copy keeps in-frame clones and lacks some. Among approximately 100,000 clones listed, more than 70% were seen once. The source material was peripheral blood, sampled on day 0 of AZD1222 vaccination. The receptors here all came from an adult in good health.

This clone was counted a few times. The chain joins TRBV28 to TRBJ2-2; D remains ambiguous. V was cut by 5 bases and J by 5 bases, with 12 bases left in between. This CDR3 region has 14 residues. The germline V gene encodes CDR1 MDHEN and CDR2 SYDVKM. The CDR3, as DNA: TGTGCCAGCAGTCCCGCCCAACTAACCGGGGAGCTGTTTTTT. This encodes CASSPAQLTGELFF.

The chain links TRBV5-1 to TRBJ2-3, with D possibly TRBD1 on 6 matching bases. Germline values: CDR1 SGHRS, CDR2 YFSETQ. This CDR3 spans 15 amino acids. V dropped 4 bases and J dropped 0 bases, with 12 bases sitting between them. The CDR3 loop is CASSPDRRSTDTQYF. The DNA of the CDR3 is TGCGCCAGCAGCCCAGACAGGCGTAGCACAGATACGCAGTATTTT. The full variable domain, in which reference TRBV5-1 and TRBJ2-3 provide the parts outside the CDR3, is KAGVTQTPRYLIKTRGQQVTLSCSPISGHRSVSWYQQTPGQGLQFLFEYFSETQRNKGNFPGRFSGRQFSNSRSEMNVSTLELGDSALYLCASSPDRRSTDTQYFGPGTRLTVL.

The chain couples TRBV15 to TRBJ2-5, with D possibly TRBD2 on 6 matching bases. Germline CDR1 reads LNHNV; CDR2 reads YYDKDF (reference sequence). CDR3 size: 13 residues. Trimming pared 5 bases from V and 6 bases from J, leaving 13 bases between. CDR3 in amino acids: CATSSGGAKTQYF. In DNA, the CDR3 is TGTGCCACCAGCTCCGGCGGGGCGAAGACCCAGTACTTC.

This chain joins TRBV27 and TRBJ2-4, with 9 bases aligning to TRBD1. This CDR3 is built from 15 residues. V dropped 4 bases and J dropped 6; count of bases not matched to a gene: 7. The V gene's germline CDR1 is MNHEY and CDR2 SMNVEV (reference sequence). The CDR3 DNA reads TGTGCCAGCAGTTCCCCCGGGACAGGGTTAAACATTCAGTACTTC. Translating it yields CASSSPGTGLNIQYF.

The chain couples TRBV27 to TRBJ1-1, with unresolved D. Germline V gene sequence: CDR1 MNHEY, CDR2 SMNVEV (reference sequence). CDR3 size: 16 residues. Trimming cost V 5 bases and J 5 bases, with 21 bases left between them. The CDR3 region is CASSTPLTGRDTEAFF. For the CDR3, the DNA is TGTGCCAGCAGTACACCCCTGACCGGGAGAGATACTGAAGCTTTCTTT.

J is TRBJ1-2 and V is TRBV27; D is undetermined. The CDR3 consists of 14 residues. Per germline, CDR1 MNHEY and CDR2 SMNVEV (reference sequence). With 7 bases removed from V and 4 bases from J, the gap between germline ends came to 16 bases. The CDR3 nucleotides read TGTGCCAGCACCTCCCTGGACGGAACCTATGGCTACACCTTC. It specifies CASTSLDGTYGYTF.

The chain carries TRBV19 and TRBJ1-1; unclear D gene. Per the germline V gene, CDR1 is LNHDA and CDR2 is SQIVND (reference sequence). V lost 7 bases, J lost 5 bases, and 11 bases lay in between. The CDR3 extends over 12 amino acids. In DNA, the CDR3 is TGTGCCAGTAATTTGGGTGGTACTGAAGCTTTCTTT. Translation gives CASNLGGTEAFF.

There are a few counts of this clone. The rearrangement uses TRBV7-3 and TRBJ1-1; D possibly corresponds to TRBD1 (5 bases). The CDR3 is made up of 15 amino acids. V dropped 1 base and J dropped 4 bases, with 13 bases sitting between them. Germline lookup yields CDR1 SGHTA and CDR2 FQGTGA. This chain's CDR3 is CASSLSGVGGTEAFF. The CDR3, as DNA: TGTGCCAGCAGCTTAAGCGGGGTCGGGGGCACTGAAGCTTTCTTT.

The genes are TRBV28 and TRBJ1-5; 9 positions agree with TRBD1. The germline gives CDR1 MDHEN, CDR2 SYDVKM. With 1 base clipped from V and 4 bases from J, the junction kept 26 bases outside the gene matches. The CDR3 runs to 23 residues. The CDR3 sequence: CASSLYWSVTLWGQGRGNQPQHF. The CDR3 nucleotides read TGTGCCAGCAGTTTATATTGGTCTGTAACATTGTGGGGACAGGGAAGGGGGAATCAGCCCCAGCATTTT.

This chain links TRBV9 with TRBJ2-7, with TRBD1 matching over 7 bases. J lost 6 bases, V lost 3 bases, and 12 bases had no gene match. The CDR3 has 15 residues. Germline assignment: CDR1 SGDLS and CDR2 YYNGEE. The CDR3 region is CASSAETGSKGEQYF. The CDR3 DNA reads as TGTGCCAGCAGCGCCGAGACAGGGAGTAAGGGCGAGCAGTACTTC.

This chain connects TRBV28 to TRBJ2-7; unclear D gene. There are 15 residues in the CDR3. V was trimmed by 5 bases and J by 0 bases, leaving 14 bases between them. Germline V gene sequence: CDR1 MDHEN, CDR2 SYDVKM. The CDR3 nucleotides read TGTGCCAGCAGTCCCGGGTTTTCGAGCTCCTACGAGCAGTACTTC. Amino acids: CASSPGFSSSYEQYF. Drawing the rest from reference TRBV28 and TRBJ2-7, the complete variable domain is DVKVTQSSRYLVKRTGEKVFLECVQDMDHENMFWYRQDPGLGLRLIYFSYDVKMKEKGDIPEGYSVSREKKERFSLILESASTNQTSMYLCASSPGFSSSYEQYFGPGTRLTVT.

The chain recombines TRBV4-2 with TRBJ2-7; 11 nucleotides align to TRBD2. V lost 4 bases and J lost 2; bases outside the gene matches: 7. The germline CDR1 and CDR2 sequences are LGHNA and YNFKEQ. The CDR3 has 16 residues. For the CDR3, the DNA is TGTGCCAGCAGCCGGGATACTAGCGGGGGAACCTACGAGCAGTACTTC. It yields the protein CASSRDTSGGTYEQYF.

With respect to this clone: The same CDR3 also results from other DNA sequences found in this sample. The chain links TRBV7-3 to TRBJ2-1, with D possibly matching TRBD2 (5 bases). This CDR3 is built from 14 residues. Germline CDR1 SGHTA, CDR2 FQGTGA. V lost 1 base, J lost 7 bases, and 11 bases lay in between. DNA for the CDR3: TGTGCCAGCAGCTTAAGTGGGAGCGGTAATGAGCAGTTCTTC. Residues: CASSLSGSGNEQFF.

This sequence joins TRBV5-4 and TRBJ1-1; 7 nucleotides line up with TRBD1. After removal of 0 bases from V and 6 bases from J, the junction contained 8 bases not matched to a gene. The CDR3 extends over 15 amino acids. CDR1 and CDR2 from the germline V gene are SGHNT and YYREEE (reference sequence). The chain's CDR3 is CASSLESDRASEAFF. The CDR3, as DNA: TGTGCCAGCAGCTTGGAGAGTGACAGGGCATCTGAAGCTTTCTTT.

The CDR3 here is CASSLAGTVGEQYF. The CDR3 DNA reads as TGTGCCAGCAGCTTAGCGGGGACGGTCGGGGAGCAGTACTTC. This sequence joins TRBV7-2 and TRBJ2-7, with D perhaps being TRBD1 or TRBD2 (5 bases each). The CDR3 is 14 residues long. V lost 0 bases, J lost 7 bases, and 13 bases lay in between. Germline V gene data show CDR1 as SGHTA and CDR2 as FQGNSA.

The chain links TRBV9 to TRBJ2-7; TRBD2 aligns across 9 bases. Germline CDR1 is SGDLS and CDR2 is YYNGEE. V lost 0 bases, J lost 4 bases, and 2 bases stayed unmatched. The CDR3 spans 14 residues. As DNA, the CDR3 is TGTGCCAGCAGCGTAGGCGGGGGGGGATACGAGCAGTACTTC. Translated, it gives CASSVGGGGYEQYF. The whole variable domain, filled in from reference TRBV9 and TRBJ2-7, reads DSGVTQTPKHLITATGQRVTLRCSPRSGDLSVYWYQQSLDQGLQFLIQYYNGEERAKGNILERFSAQQFPDLHSELNLSSLELGDSALYFCASSVGGGGYEQYFGPGTRLTVT.

This clone appeared a few times. This sequence joins TRBV5-1 and TRBJ2-7; TRBD2 matches at 8 bases. The CDR3 is 14 residues long. The ends lost 4 bases at V and 3 bases at J; junction bases unmatched: 6. Germline CDR1 and CDR2: SGHRS and YFSETQ. The CDR3 coding sequence is TGCGCCAGCAGCATATCCGGGACTAGCTACGAGCAGTACTTC. It codes for CASSISGTSYEQYF. The whole variable domain, filled in from reference TRBV5-1 and TRBJ2-7, reads KAGVTQTPRYLIKTRGQQVTLSCSPISGHRSVSWYQQTPGQGLQFLFEYFSETQRNKGNFPGRFSGRQFSNSRSEMNVSTLELGDSALYLCASSISGTSYEQYFGPGTRLTVT.